This entry lists 13 T cell receptor beta chains sequenced from one sample in a study of blood T cell repertoires in COVID-19. TCRdb's copy holds only in-frame clones and misses some; the assay was immunoSEQ multiplex PCR. The table has over 110,000 clones, about three quarters seen once. The sample taken for sequencing was peripheral blood. All receptors derive from a woman aged 55-69 years with acute or convalescent COVID-19.

V gene TRBV11-2 combines with J gene TRBJ2-1, with 11 bases lining up with TRBD2. This CDR3 region has 16 residues. J lost 8 bases, V lost 3 bases, and 9 bases had no gene match. CDR1 is SGHAT, CDR2 FQNNGV, per germline. The CDR3 here is CASSFRVSGRVHEQFF. CDR3 coding DNA: TGTGCCAGCAGCTTCCGTGTTAGCGGGAGGGTCCATGAGCAGTTCTTC.

J is TRBJ1-3 and V is TRBV7-9; D possibly corresponds to TRBD1 (5 bases). Between the trimmed V and J ends, which lost 6 bases and 8 bases, there was a span of 17 bases. The CDR3 consists of 14 residues. Germline values: CDR1 SEHNR, CDR2 FQNEAQ (reference sequence). CDR3 in DNA: TGTGCCAGCAGGGACCAGGGCGTGGCGGACACCATATATTTT. It yields the protein CASRDQGVADTIYF.

The CDR3 bases are TGTGCCAGCAGCCTCGGACTAGCGGGAGGTGGTATTCAAGAGACCCAGTACTTC. This gives the protein CASSLGLAGGGIQETQYF. The chain has TRBV7-9 and TRBJ2-5, with 14 nucleotides matching TRBD2. Germline-derived CDR1 and CDR2 are SEHNR and FQNEAQ (reference sequence). With 5 bases clipped from V and 2 bases from J, the junction kept 10 bases outside the gene matches. The length of the CDR3 is 18 residues.

The rearrangement links TRBV6-5 to TRBJ1-6; 7 bases map to TRBD1. The CDR3 has 13 residues. J gave up 9 bases and V 5 bases, and 4 bases lay outside the gene matches. Germline-derived CDR1 and CDR2 are MNHEY and SVGAGI. In DNA, the CDR3 is TGTGCCAGCAGTCGACAGGGAAGTTCACCCCTCCACTTT. Translated: CASSRQGSSPLHF.

The chain has TRBV5-6 and TRBJ2-5, with TRBD1 identical over 11 bases. Germline loops: CDR1 SGHDT, CDR2 YYEEEE. V trimming: 6 bases; J trimming: 4 bases; junction bases outside the gene matches: 8. The CDR3 loop spans 15 amino acids. CDR3 amino acids: CASIKQGTGGETQYF. The CDR3, as DNA: TGTGCCAGCATTAAGCAGGGGACAGGGGGAGAGACCCAGTACTTC.

This clone was detected only a few times. The chain uses TRBV6-5 and TRBJ2-1; D is uncertain. This CDR3 spans 14 amino acids. From germline, CDR1 is MNHEY and CDR2 SVGAGI. The V and J ends lost 7 bases and 1 base respectively, with 11 bases between them. The CDR3 protein is CASIVQISYNEQFF. The CDR3 coding sequence is TGTGCCAGCATCGTACAGATATCCTACAATGAGCAGTTCTTC.

This chain connects TRBV27 to TRBJ1-2, with D possibly TRBD1 on 6 matching bases. The CDR3 spans 14 residues. The germline V gene encodes CDR1 MNHEY and CDR2 SMNVEV (reference sequence). V lost 6 bases to trimming and J lost 4 bases, with 15 bases between them. Here the CDR3 DNA reads TGTGCCAGCAGCCGAGGGGGGGCGTCCTATGGCTACACCTTC. Its translation is CASSRGGASYGYTF.

V gene TRBV5-1 combines with J gene TRBJ2-1, with D tentatively TRBD1 (5 bases). CDR3 length equals 19 residues. Trimming took off 4 bases at V and 0 bases at J, with 23 bases between the two ends. In germline, CDR1 is SGHRS, CDR2 YFSETQ. Written as DNA, the CDR3 is TGCGCCAGCAGCGTACAGGATAGTCGTCGGCTGAGCTCCTACAATGAGCAGTTCTTC. It encodes CASSVQDSRRLSSYNEQFF.

J is TRBJ2-1 and V is TRBV10-1; 9 positions agree with TRBD2. This CDR3 is built from 15 residues. V lost 3 bases, J lost 7 bases, and 7 bases stayed unmatched. Germline CDR1 reads WNHNN; CDR2 reads SYGVQD (reference sequence). The CDR3 DNA is TGCGCCAGCAGTGATCGCGGGAGGGCCCGGAATGAGCAGTTCTTC. It codes for CASSDRGRARNEQFF.

To note about this clone: One end of the junction varies from germline; a read error may be responsible. V is TRBV7-7 and J is TRBJ2-7, with D possibly being TRBD1 (5 bases). Germline V gives CDR1 SSHAT, CDR2 FNYEAQ (reference sequence). This CDR3 has 13 residues. The CDR3 DNA reads as TGTGCTAGCAGCCCCTCGGCAGGGTACGAGCAGTACTTC. Its translation: CASSPSAGYEQYF. The whole variable domain, remainder taken from reference TRBV7-7 and TRBJ2-7, is GAGVSQSPRYKVTKRGQDVTLRCDPISSHATLYWYQQALGQGPEFLTYFNYEAQPDKSGLPSDRFSAERPEGSISTLTIQRTEQRDSAMYRCASSPSAGYEQYFGPGTRLTVT.

The J gene is TRBJ2-5, the V gene TRBV30; D may be TRBD2 (6 bases). The CDR3 length is 16 residues. V dropped 2 bases and J dropped 0 bases, with 16 bases sitting between them. CDR1 is GTSNPN and CDR2 is SVGIG in the germline V gene (reference sequence). The CDR3 is CAWSPRWGDNQETQYF. The CDR3 DNA reads as TGTGCCTGGAGTCCCAGATGGGGGGATAACCAAGAGACCCAGTACTTC.

The chain combines TRBV15 with TRBJ1-6; 9 nucleotides line up with TRBD1. This CDR3 region has 14 residues. Germline CDR1 and CDR2: LNHNV and YYDKDF (reference sequence). The V and J ends lost 2 bases and 11 bases, in that order; junction bases with no gene match: 4. The CDR3 DNA reads TGTGCCACCAGCAGACCTAGACAGGGGGCACCCCTCCACTTT. Its translation is CATSRPRQGAPLHF.

The genes are TRBV6-5 and TRBJ2-3, with 10 positions matching TRBD1. The CDR3 consists of 15 residues. Trimming removed 7 bases from V and 9 bases from J; junction bases left unmatched: 13. Per the germline V gene, CDR1 is MNHEY and CDR2 is SVGAGI. The CDR3 here is CASTQAGTGAGTQYF. The CDR3 DNA follows: TGTGCCAGCACCCAGGCGGGGACAGGGGCCGGCACGCAGTATTTT.